The text below deals with one T cell receptor beta chain. Its antigen is unknown. This record comes from a study of cytomegalovirus exposure and HLA in healthy donors. Looking at the study overall: The roughly 130 validation repertoires used the same platform as the approximately 620 first-cohort repertoires (as reported by a later analysis). Study-wide points: In vitro checks showed that a few CMV-associated chains really do target CMV antigens.

Data came from immunoSEQ multiplex PCR; TCRdb stores just in-frame clones and leaves some out. Of more than 140,000 clones in the sample, roughly 91% are singletons; the top ten hold around 3.4%. CDR3 length: 15 residues. CDR1 is LGHNT and CDR2 is FRNRAP in the germline V gene. The J segment lost 6 bases and the V segment lost 7 bases, leaving 11 bases of the junction unmatched. This sequence originates from a woman aged 18-29 years in good health and CMV-seropositive. The sample was PBMCs. V is TRBV12-5 and J is TRBJ2-1, with TRBD2 matching over 8 bases. The CDR3 DNA sequence: TGTGCTAGTGTCGCGACTAGCGCCACGGTCAATGAGCAGTTCTTC. Residues: CASVATSATVNEQFF.